This entry lists 11 T cell receptor beta chains sequenced from one sample in a study of cytomegalovirus exposure and HLA in healthy donors (TCRdb year 2017). The library was built by means of the immunoSEQ multiplex PCR assay. For the multiplex PCR, a mixture combining 60 forward primers for TCR Vbeta segments and 13 reverse primers for TCR Jbeta segments was used. Held by TCRdb, this immuneACCESS table contains in-frame sequences only and omits some clones. Under half of the omission traces to an unresolved V gene where checked; the cause of the rest is unknown. The sample table contains 190,000 or so clones; only one count was recorded for roughly four fifths of them. The top ten constitute around 1.7% of the sample. What was sequenced was PBMCs. These receptor sequences come from a man aged 50-60 years in good health and CMV-seronegative.

The J gene is TRBJ1-2, the V gene TRBV11-2; 8 nucleotides align to TRBD1. Trimming cost V 1 base and J 7 bases; bases outside gene matches: 8. The CDR3 sequence is 15 residues long. Germline V lookup: CDR1 SGHAT, CDR2 FQNNGV. This CDR3 is CASSLGGQGASGYTF. In DNA, the CDR3 is TGTGCCAGCAGCTTAGGGGGGCAGGGGGCCTCTGGCTACACCTTC.

This clone was counted a few times. This rearrangement joins TRBV4-1 to TRBJ2-3; 7 positions match TRBD2. This CDR3 has 17 residues. V dropped 4 bases and J dropped 4; count of bases not matched to a gene: 14. CDR1 is MGHRA, CDR2 YSYEKL, per germline. The CDR3 sequence is CASSLPSGGRPADTQYF. CDR3 DNA: TGCGCCAGCAGCCTACCTTCGGGCGGGAGACCCGCAGATACGCAGTATTTT.

V gene TRBV23-1 combines with J gene TRBJ1-1; D is unresolved. TRBV23-1 is an ORF for which the function is uncertain. Trimming cost V 8 bases and J 0 bases, with 16 bases left between them. CDR3 size: 15 residues. This CDR3 reads CASSPHREMNTEAFF. The CDR3 nucleotides read TGCGCCAGCTCCCCCCATAGGGAGATGAACACTGAAGCTTTCTTT.

The chain joins TRBV4-1 to TRBJ1-2; 7 bases match TRBD1. With 0 bases clipped from V and 2 bases from J, the junction kept 18 bases outside the gene matches. From germline, CDR1 is MGHRA and CDR2 YSYEKL. There are 20 residues in the CDR3. In DNA form, the CDR3 reads TGCGCCAGCAGCCAAGATAGGTTCGGGAGAGTCGGACAGGAAAACTATGGCTACACCTTC. It codes for CASSQDRFGRVGQENYGYTF.

This chain joins TRBV5-1 and TRBJ1-1; perhaps TRBD1 as D (5 bases). The germline gives CDR1 SGHRS, CDR2 YFSETQ. V dropped 0 bases and J dropped 1 base, with 10 bases sitting between them. This CDR3 has 15 amino acids. This chain's CDR3 is CASSLGYGGNTEAFF. The CDR3 coding sequence is TGCGCCAGCAGCTTGGGTTACGGGGGGAACACTGAAGCTTTCTTT.

This rearrangement joins TRBV2 to TRBJ2-5; D perhaps matches TRBD2 (6 bases). This CDR3 has 14 residues. Germline V gene lookup returns CDR1 SNHLY and CDR2 FYNNEI. The V end lost 9 bases, the J end lost 5 bases, and 19 bases lay between the germline ends. CDR3 region: CASIIGTSKETQYF. The CDR3 nucleotides are TGTGCCAGTATTATCGGGACTTCTAAGGAGACCCAGTACTTC.

The V and J genes are TRBV9 and TRBJ2-7, with 12 bases aligning to TRBD1. The junction had 5 bases not matched to a gene; V was cut back by 5 bases and J by 5 bases. CDR3 size: 14 residues. Germline CDR1 is SGDLS and CDR2 is YYNGEE. CDR3 residues: CASSRGQGAHEQYF. The DNA of the CDR3 is TGTGCCAGCAGTAGGGGACAGGGGGCCCACGAGCAGTACTTC.

In its sample, this clone was seen a few times. The V and J genes are TRBV21-1 and TRBJ1-2. TRBV21-1 is designated a pseudogene. The CDR3 spans 14 residues. CDR3 amino acids: CASSKVYPGKGYTF. In DNA form, the CDR3 reads TGTGCCAGCAGCAAAGTTTATCCGGGTAAAGGCTACACCTTC.

The chain is built from TRBV5-1 and TRBJ1-2; no definite D call. V lost 0 bases, J lost 0 bases, and 6 bases lay in between. Germline V gene lookup returns CDR1 SGHRS and CDR2 YFSETQ. This CDR3 has 14 residues. The CDR3, as DNA: TGCGCCAGCAGCTTGGTGCAGACTAACTATGGCTACACCTTC. This codes for CASSLVQTNYGYTF.

The gene calls are TRBV6-5 and TRBJ2-2; 9 bases fit TRBD1. The V gene end was trimmed by 1 base and the J gene end by 6 bases; junction bases not matched to a gene: 6. Germline CDR1 MNHEY, CDR2 SVGAGI. The CDR3 runs 16 residues. The CDR3 DNA sequence: TGTGCCAGCAGTTACTACGGGACAGGGTCCCCCGGGGAGCTGTTTTTT. Amino acids: CASSYYGTGSPGELFF.

V is TRBV28 and J is TRBJ2-7; 9 bases agree with TRBD1. Germline V gene sequence: CDR1 MDHEN, CDR2 SYDVKM. The CDR3 is 17 residues long. V shed 7 bases, J shed 3 bases, and the junction held 16 bases outside the gene matches. CDR3 sequence (DNA): TGTGCCAGCACCCCCAAAAGGGGGTTGGGACAGGGCTACGAGCAGTACTTC. Encoded protein: CASTPKRGLGQGYEQYF.